This TCR beta chain originates from a study of T cells in localized non-small cell lung cancer. Profiled with immunoSEQ multiplex PCR; TCRdb holds only in-frame clones, not every one. The sample holds 25,000 to 35,000 clones, around 81% seen once. About this clone: Antigen specificity is unknown.

The CDR3 contains 15 residues. Germline loops: CDR1 MNHNY, CDR2 SVGAGI (reference sequence). J gave up 4 bases and V 5 bases, and 5 bases lay outside the gene matches. Findings of the study overall: Paired adjacent lung recovered a median approximately 62 of the top 100 tumor clones. As only one tumor region underwent sequencing, heterogeneity remains possible. It was uninvolved adjacent lung that showed the highest T cell clonality, exceeding tumor.

The chain employs TRBV6-6 and TRBJ1-5; 10 positions match TRBD1. The source of this sequence is a man aged 35 to 69 with stage III lung adenocarcinoma. The sample was peripheral blood mononuclear cells, taken before any cancer treatment. For the CDR3, the DNA is TGTGCCAGCAGTAAGGGACAGGGGTTGAATCAGCCCCAGCATTTT. Translated: CASSKGQGLNQPQHF.